This TCR beta chain was sequenced in a study of OX40 agonist ivuxolimab in advanced cancers. Study details: Patients were dosed with the agonistic anti-OX40 (CD134) antibody ivuxolimab.

Germline V gives CDR1 KGHSH, CDR2 LQKENI. The CDR3 is 16 residues long. Trimming cost V 4 bases and J 2 bases, with 16 bases left between them. Patients with autoimmune history or systemic immunosuppression were excluded. TCRdb's table, derived via immunoSEQ multiplex PCR, lists solely in-frame clones and lacks some. Of about 50,000 clones detected, around nine tenths appear once; the ten largest clones hold 1.5% to 2%. This material consisted of CD4+ or CD8+ T cells sorted from blood, taken in a trial of the OX40 agonist ivuxolimab. The J gene is TRBJ2-3, the V gene TRBV18, with a weak D call TRBD2 (6 bases). The clonotype originates from an adult with an advanced solid tumor such as melanoma, head and neck, liver or kidney cancer. In nucleotides, the CDR3 is TGTGCCAGCTCACGAACACCGGGACTGACCACAGATACGCAGTATTTT. This encodes CASSRTPGLTTDTQYF. The variable domain in full, with the rest retrieved from reference TRBV18 and TRBJ2-3, is NAGVMQNPRHLVRRRGQEARLRCSPMKGHSHVYWYRQLPEEGLKFMVYLQKENIIDESGMPKERFSAEFPKEGPSILRIQQVVRGDSAAYFCASSRTPGLTTDTQYFGPGTRLTVL.